The 26 T cell receptor beta chains below were found in one sample sequenced in a study of shared clonotypes between healthy human individuals. Libraries were prepared by immunoSEQ multiplex PCR; TCRdb keeps only in-frame clonotypes and omits some of them. The profile shows 2,500,000 or so clones, 93% of them singletons. Source material: naive CD4+ T cells from PBMCs. Subset described: CD45RA+ positively selected. Receptors originate from a man aged 18 to 35 in good health. Some clones in this sample may be carry-over from other donors' samples.

The V gene is TRBV5-1, the J gene TRBJ2-5; D may be TRBD2 (6 bases). The germline V and J ends were trimmed by 4 bases and 0 bases, with 13 bases remaining between them. The CDR3 loop spans 15 amino acids. Per germline, CDR1 SGHRS and CDR2 YFSETQ. The chain's CDR3 is CASSAPGVYQETQYF. CDR3 bases: TGCGCCAGCAGCGCACCGGGAGTGTACCAAGAGACCCAGTACTTC.

The genes are TRBV11-2 and TRBJ2-7; D unclear. V lost 5 bases and J 3 bases, leaving 17 bases between the germline ends. Germline V gene sequence: CDR1 SGHAT, CDR2 FQNNGV. The CDR3 is made up of 15 amino acids. CDR3 coding DNA: TGTGCCAGCAGCCCTCCCCAGGACCGTTTCTACGAGCAGTACTTC. Its translation: CASSPPQDRFYEQYF.

The chain links TRBV28 to TRBJ1-1; tentative D call: TRBD1 (5 bases). Germline CDR1 MDHEN, CDR2 SYDVKM. V was trimmed by 1 base and J by 6 bases, leaving 9 bases between them. CDR3 length equals 13 residues. For the CDR3, the DNA is TGTGCCAGCAGTTTATATGGGGGATCTGAAGCTTTCTTT. Translating it yields CASSLYGGSEAFF.

The rearrangement links TRBV11-3 to TRBJ2-3, with 12 bases lining up with TRBD2. The ends lost 4 bases at V and 5 bases at J; junction bases unmatched: 7. There are 16 residues in the CDR3. Germline values: CDR1 SGHNT, CDR2 YENEEA. The CDR3 loop reads CASSSDLAGGRDTQYF. CDR3 coding DNA: TGTGCCAGCAGCTCGGACCTAGCGGGAGGGAGAGATACGCAGTATTTT.

This chain links TRBV6-6 with TRBJ1-2; D not certain. In germline, CDR1 is MNHNY, CDR2 SVGAGI (reference sequence). CDR3 size: 15 residues. The germline V and J ends were trimmed by 7 bases and 1 base, with 16 bases remaining between them. CDR3 region: CASIPIDTNNYGYTF. As DNA, the CDR3 is TGTGCCAGCATTCCCATTGACACGAATAACTATGGCTACACCTTC.

CDR3 residues: CASSISGGDGIGYF. The DNA for the CDR3 is TGTGCCAGTAGTATATCAGGGGGCGATGGGATAGGGTACTTC. This chain links TRBV19 with TRBJ2-4; 8 bases are shared with TRBD1. Trimming removed 2 bases from V and 15 bases from J; junction bases left unmatched: 12. CDR1 is LNHDA and CDR2 is SQIVND in the germline V gene (reference sequence). The CDR3 is 14 residues long.

This rearrangement joins TRBV2 to TRBJ2-2; no definite D call. Germline V gives CDR1 SNHLY, CDR2 FYNNEI. V shed 0 bases and J shed 4 bases, with 12 bases lying between them. The CDR3 totals 16 residues. Here the CDR3 DNA reads TGTGCCAGCAGTGAAGCGCTTCAGGATTTCACCGGGGAGCTGTTTTTT. It codes for CASSEALQDFTGELFF.

This clone was recorded once. This chain connects TRBV5-5 to TRBJ2-7, with a tentative D call TRBD1 (5 bases). CDR1 is SGHKS, CDR2 YYEKEE, per germline (reference sequence). CDR3 size: 14 residues. V lost 2 bases and J lost 0, with 9 bases in between. CDR3 bases: TGTGCCAGCAGCTTCCAGGGAACCTCCTACGAGCAGTACTTC. Protein sequence: CASSFQGTSYEQYF.

V is TRBV11-2 and J is TRBJ2-1; the D is unclear. Trimming removed 1 base from V and 5 bases from J, with 9 bases in between. This CDR3 region has 14 residues. Germline CDR1 is SGHAT and CDR2 is FQNNGV. DNA for the CDR3: TGTGCCAGCAGCTTAGGGGCGACCGACAATGAGCAGTTCTTC. Its translation is CASSLGATDNEQFF.

The CDR3 nucleotides read TGTGCCAGCAGCGCCAGAGACAGGGGCTATGGCTACACCTTC. Translating gives CASSARDRGYGYTF. The rearrangement uses TRBV9 and TRBJ1-2; 8 bases match TRBD1. CDR1 SGDLS and CDR2 YYNGEE come from the germline V gene. This CDR3 region has 14 residues. Losses at the gene ends were 3 bases for V and 4 bases for J; bases not matched to a gene: 5.

The chain carries TRBV2 and TRBJ2-3; maybe TRBD2 (7 bases). CDR1 is SNHLY, CDR2 FYNNEI, per germline. This CDR3 is built from 15 residues. Trimming stripped 2 bases from V and 3 bases from J, with 12 bases between. Here the CDR3 DNA reads TGTGCCAGCAGTGAAAGGGGGGGCAGGACAGATACGCAGTATTTT. It encodes CASSERGGRTDTQYF.

The chain couples TRBV6-5 to TRBJ2-2, with D unresolved. Germline CDR1 and CDR2: MNHEY and SVGAGI. This CDR3 has 11 amino acids. V shed 7 bases and J shed 7 bases, with 7 bases lying between them. The CDR3 loop reads CASTPGGELFF. The CDR3 bases are TGTGCCAGCACGCCCGGCGGGGAGCTGTTTTTT.

Worth noting for this clone: This sample also contains other DNA sequences that code for the same CDR3. V gene TRBV18 combines with J gene TRBJ1-2; D is ambiguous. Trimming left V 2 bases short and J 1 base short, with 8 bases between. This CDR3 region has 14 residues. Per the germline V gene, CDR1 is KGHSH and CDR2 is LQKENI. The CDR3 DNA reads TGTGCCAGCTCACCAAGTGCCAGTAACTATGGCTACACCTTC. It is translated as CASSPSASNYGYTF.

The genes are TRBV5-4 and TRBJ2-1; weak D call: TRBD2 (5 bases). The CDR3 is 16 residues long. Trimming took off 1 base at V and 0 bases at J, with 11 bases between the two ends. In germline, CDR1 is SGHNT, CDR2 YYREEE (reference sequence). The CDR3 spells CASSLMRAASYNEQFF. The CDR3 DNA reads TGTGCCAGCAGCTTGATGAGGGCGGCCTCCTACAATGAGCAGTTCTTC.

The rearrangement links TRBV11-2 to TRBJ2-7; D is perhaps TRBD1 (5 bases). Between the trimmed V and J ends, which lost 5 bases and 1 base, there was a span of 18 bases. This CDR3 has 16 amino acids. Looked up from germline, CDR1 is SGHAT and CDR2 is FQNNGV. CDR3: CASSLGVVGRSYEQYF. The DNA for the CDR3 is TGTGCCAGCAGCCTAGGGGTAGTCGGCAGATCCTACGAGCAGTACTTC.

The CDR3 is CASSLDRGSYGYTF. As DNA, the CDR3 is TGTGCCAGCAGCTTGGACAGGGGCAGCTATGGCTACACCTTC. The V gene is TRBV7-3, the J gene TRBJ1-2; 9 bases line up with TRBD1. The CDR3 extends over 14 amino acids. Germline V gives CDR1 SGHTA, CDR2 FQGTGA. The ends lost 3 bases at V and 4 bases at J; junction bases unmatched: 3.

The chain has TRBV28 and TRBJ1-6, with D hard to call. The length of the CDR3 is 11 residues. V lost 4 bases and J 12 bases, leaving 7 bases between the germline ends. Germline V lookup: CDR1 MDHEN, CDR2 SYDVKM. This CDR3 reads CASSSRGPLHF. CDR3 sequence (DNA): TGTGCCAGCAGTTCCCGAGGACCCCTCCACTTT.

The rearrangement uses TRBV29-1 and TRBJ1-1; D perhaps matches TRBD1 (5 bases). The V and J ends lost 1 base and 6 bases respectively, with 12 bases between them. Germline CDR1 reads SQVTM; CDR2 reads ANQGSEA. The CDR3 is made up of 13 amino acids. Written as DNA, the CDR3 is TGCAGCGTTGAAGGGGGGAGGTGGGCTGAAGCTTTCTTT. Translating gives CSVEGGRWAEAFF.

As for this clone: Different DNA sequences within this sample yield the same CDR3. The J gene is TRBJ2-5, the V gene TRBV9; unclear D gene. The CDR3 extends over 13 amino acids. CDR1 is SGDLS and CDR2 is YYNGEE in the germline V gene. The V gene lost 3 bases and the J gene lost 2 bases, with 8 bases spanning the gap. CDR3 loop: CASSGTAQETQYF. CDR3 sequence (DNA): TGTGCCAGCAGCGGGACCGCACAAGAGACCCAGTACTTC.

This clone was counted between two and nine times. The gene calls are TRBV14 and TRBJ1-2; D might be TRBD1 (5 bases). The length of the CDR3 is 15 residues. The V gene's germline CDR1 is SGHDN and CDR2 FVKESK. V gave up 1 base and J gave up 5 bases, with 14 bases separating them. CDR3 sequence reads: CASSQARQGRYGYTF. For the CDR3, the DNA is TGTGCCAGCAGCCAAGCCCGGCAGGGAAGGTATGGCTACACCTTC.

This clone was seen only once. The rearrangement uses TRBV4-2 and TRBJ2-1, with D possibly matching TRBD2 (6 bases). The ends were cut back, 0 bases at V and 7 bases at J, with 16 bases in the middle. The CDR3 runs 16 residues. The germline V gene has CDR1 LGHNA and CDR2 YNFKEQ. The CDR3 protein is CASSQENALAGNEQFF. The CDR3 DNA is TGTGCCAGCAGCCAAGAAAACGCACTAGCAGGAAATGAGCAGTTCTTC.

The chain joins TRBV28 to TRBJ2-2; 7 bases line up with TRBD2. The CDR3 loop spans 16 amino acids. The V segment lost 5 bases and the J segment 1 base; nucleotides outside the gene matches: 7. In germline, CDR1 is MDHEN, CDR2 SYDVKM. CDR3 loop: CASSTPSGMNTGELFF. The CDR3 bases are TGTGCCAGCAGTACCCCTAGCGGAATGAACACCGGGGAGCTGTTTTTT. Looking up the rest from reference TRBV28 and TRBJ2-2 gives the full variable domain: DVKVTQSSRYLVKRTGEKVFLECVQDMDHENMFWYRQDPGLGLRLIYFSYDVKMKEKGDIPEGYSVSREKKERFSLILESASTNQTSMYLCASSTPSGMNTGELFFGEGSRLTVL.

Of note for this clone: The sample holds other DNA sequences that translate to the same CDR3. This CDR3 is CASSLGLAGGFTDTQYF. In DNA form, the CDR3 reads TGCGCCAGCAGCTTGGGTCTAGCGGGAGGATTCACAGATACGCAGTATTTT. V usage is TRBV5-1 and J usage is TRBJ2-3; 11 nucleotides align to TRBD2. There are 17 residues in the CDR3. Germline V gene data show CDR1 as SGHRS and CDR2 as YFSETQ. Germline trimming cut 0 bases from V and 2 bases from J; bases unmatched to any gene: 5.

This clone was picked up one time. The chain couples TRBV4-1 to TRBJ1-2; the D gene is possibly TRBD1 (5 bases). V was trimmed by 4 bases and J by 6 bases, leaving 18 bases between them. The CDR3 totals 15 residues. From germline, CDR1 is MGHRA and CDR2 YSYEKL. The CDR3 DNA follows: TGCGCCAGCAGCCGCAGCCAGTTCAGGGAGGATGGCTACACCTTC. Translating it yields CASSRSQFREDGYTF.

This clone is a singleton in its sample. The genes are TRBV15 and TRBJ1-4; the match to TRBD1 covers 7 bases. The CDR3 loop spans 16 amino acids. Trimming removed 0 bases from V and 4 bases from J; junction bases left unmatched: 5. CDR1 is LNHNV and CDR2 is YYDKDF in the germline V gene (reference sequence). CDR3 bases: TGTGCCACCAGCAGAGATCGGCGACAGGGTAATGAAAAACTGTTTTTT. Amino acids: CATSRDRRQGNEKLFF.

This chain uses TRBV11-1 with TRBJ1-3; D gene uncertain. The CDR3 is 14 amino acids. The V and J ends lost 5 bases and 4 bases respectively, with 12 bases between them. Germline values: CDR1 SGHAT, CDR2 FQDESV (reference sequence). As DNA, the CDR3 is TGTGCCAGCAGCCATACCGGACCGGGAAACACCATATATTTT. Its protein product is CASSHTGPGNTIYF. The whole variable domain, remainder taken from reference TRBV11-1 and TRBJ1-3, is EAEVAQSPRYKITEKSQAVAFWCDPISGHATLYWYRQILGQGPELLVQFQDESVVDDSQLPKDRFSAERLKGVDSTLKIQPAELGDSAMYLCASSHTGPGNTIYFGEGSWLTVV.